The entry below gives a single T cell receptor beta chain sequence along with its context. What it binds is unknown. The data were taken from a study of shared clonotypes between healthy human individuals. Findings of the study overall: At large depth, rarefaction still showed sorted-subset sequencing to be incomplete.

Only in-frame clones appear in the TCRdb table, and some are missing; sequencing was by immunoSEQ multiplex PCR. The data contain some 2 million clones, 85% to 95% of them seen just once; the ten biggest clones take up roughly 1%. This CDR3 comprises 16 residues. V lost 4 bases, J lost 0 bases, and 15 bases lay in between. CDR1 SGDLS and CDR2 YYNGEE come from the germline V gene. Positive CCR7 selection of CD45RO-negative cells yielded the naive CD8 cells, and terminally differentiated effector memory CD45RA+ cells were excluded. Free of recent acute infections or vaccinations, the donors were healthy HIV-negative adults.

The receptor was derived from a man aged 18 to 30 in good health. Input material: naive CD8+ T cells sorted from blood. The chain links TRBV9 to TRBJ2-3, with D possibly TRBD2 on 6 matching bases. The CDR3 DNA reads as TGTGCCAGCAGCCTCTTCCAGGGACTTAGCACAGATACGCAGTATTTT. Translation: CASSLFQGLSTDTQYF.